Each of the 21 T cell receptor beta chains below was sequenced from the same sample in a study of neurological immune-mediated disorders. TCRdb processed the 5' RACE reads anew with MiXCR; each CDR3 protein has one entry. The data show about 50,000 distinct CDR3 sequences, about 9.4% seen once. Sequenced material: PBMCs. The receptor set was obtained from a man between 65 and 80 years old with HTLV-1-associated myelopathy (HAM/TSP).

This clonotype was observed once. Possible read error: a much larger clone is one base away. The chain uses TRBV25-1 and TRBJ1-5; D gene uncertain. CDR3 size: 13 residues. Germline V gene sequence: CDR1 MGHDK, CDR2 SYGVNS. CDR3 sequence (DNA): TGTGCCAGCAGTCCAAGCGGAAAATATTCCCATCATTTT. Its protein is CASSPSGKYSHHF. Variable domain in full (rest from reference TRBV25-1 and TRBJ1-5): EADIYQTPRYLVIGTGKKITLECSQTMGHDKMYWYQQDPGMELHLIHYSYGVNSTEKGDLSSESTVSRIRTEHFPLTLESARPSHTSQYLCASSPSGKYSHHFGDGTRLSIL.

This clonotype was recorded at least ten times. This sequence joins TRBV7-2 and TRBJ2-2; D perhaps matches TRBD1 (6 bases). Trimming took 11 bases from V and 7 from J, leaving 17 bases between them. The CDR3 has 13 amino acids. The germline gives CDR1 SGHTA, CDR2 FQGNSA. CDR3: CAGGEGINGELFF. CDR3 DNA: TGTGCCGGGGGCGAGGGTATTAACGGGGAGCTGTTTTTT.

This clonotype was recorded at least ten times. V usage is TRBV7-8 and J usage is TRBJ2-7; D may be TRBD1 or TRBD2 (5 bases each). The CDR3 sequence is 17 residues long. V was trimmed by 4 bases and J by 0 bases, leaving 19 bases between them. From germline, CDR1 is SGHVS and CDR2 FQNEAQ. CDR3 sequence (DNA): TGTGCCAGCAGCTCCTACTGGCAGGGACGGAGCTCCTACGAGCAGTACTTC. Encoded protein: CASSSYWQGRSSYEQYF.

This clonotype was recorded at least ten times. The chain is built from TRBV10-3 and TRBJ2-5; 13 nucleotides agree with TRBD2. V was clipped by 5 bases and J by 4 bases; unmatched bases: 10. Germline CDR1 and CDR2: ENHRY and SYGVKD. This CDR3 has 17 residues. The CDR3 sequence: CAISSIGLAGAGETQYF. CDR3 sequence (DNA): TGTGCCATCAGTAGTATCGGACTAGCGGGAGCGGGAGAGACCCAGTACTTC.

This clonotype has a count of ten or more. The rearrangement joins TRBV5-1 to TRBJ2-3; D is possibly TRBD1 or TRBD2 (5 bases each). CDR1 is SGHRS, CDR2 YFSETQ, per germline. The CDR3 loop spans 14 amino acids. V lost 4 bases to trimming and J lost 2 bases, with 11 bases between them. The CDR3 nucleotides read TGCGCCAGCAGCGTACGGGGCACCACAGATACGCAGTATTTT. Translated, it gives CASSVRGTTDTQYF.

This clonotype was recorded at least ten times. The chain recombines TRBV4-3 with TRBJ2-1; D is uncertain. Germline V gives CDR1 LGHNA, CDR2 YSLEER. Trimming took 0 bases from V and 9 from J, leaving 6 bases between them. This CDR3 contains 12 residues. This chain's CDR3 is CASSQDAGEQFF. The DNA of the CDR3 is TGCGCCAGCAGCCAAGACGCCGGTGAGCAGTTCTTC.

This chain joins TRBV29-1 and TRBJ1-3; D not certain. CDR1 and CDR2 (germline): SQVTM, ANQGSEA. V dropped 4 bases and J dropped 3 bases, with 13 bases sitting between them. This CDR3 region has 14 residues. As DNA, the CDR3 is TGCAGCGTTGTAGGCGGGTTCTTTGGAAACACCATATATTTT. This encodes CSVVGGFFGNTIYF.

This clonotype was observed a handful of times. The rearrangement links TRBV20-1 to TRBJ1-3; a possible D gene is TRBD1 (5 bases). The CDR3 runs to 13 residues. The V end was cut by 3 bases, the J end by 5 bases, with 11 bases between. Germline CDR1 reads DFQATT; CDR2 reads SNEGSKA (reference sequence). The CDR3 DNA follows: TGCAGTGCTAGCGGGCCGGGACGAAACACCATATATTTT. Translating gives CSASGPGRNTIYF.

This clonotype was seen repeatedly, ten times or more. The CDR3 sequence is CSASPTGAYGYTF. CDR3 bases: TGCAGTGCTAGCCCTACAGGTGCCTATGGCTACACCTTC. The chain employs TRBV20-1 and TRBJ1-2, with a weak D call TRBD1 (5 bases). The CDR3 has 13 residues. The ends were cut back, 3 bases at V and 4 bases at J, with 12 bases in the middle. Per germline, CDR1 DFQATT and CDR2 SNEGSKA (reference sequence).

On this clonotype: A much bigger clone sits one base away, suggesting this may be a read error. The V call is TRBV5-6, the J call TRBJ2-5; TRBD1 is a possible D gene (6 bases). Germline CDR1 reads SGHDT; CDR2 reads YYEEEE. Trimming removed 6 bases from V and 5 bases from J, with 20 bases in between. The CDR3 has 15 amino acids. CDR3 nucleotides: TGTGCCAGCAACGCGACAGGAGAATCCTGGGAGACCCAGTACTTC. It translates to CASNATGESWETQYF. The full variable domain, rest sourced from reference TRBV5-6 and TRBJ2-5, is DAGVTQSPTHLIKTRGQQVTLRCSPKSGHDTVSWYQQALGQGPQFIFQYYEEEERQRGNFPDRFSGHQFPNYSSELNVNALLLGDSALYLCASNATGESWETQYFGPGTRLLVL.

This clonotype appeared many times. The J gene is TRBJ2-1, the V gene TRBV11-2; D not certain. Trimming stripped 5 bases from V and 0 bases from J, with 14 bases between. The V gene's germline CDR1 is SGHAT and CDR2 FQNNGV. This CDR3 is 16 amino acids long. This CDR3 reads CASSTPGGSSYNEQFF. CDR3 nucleotide sequence: TGTGCCAGCAGCACTCCTGGCGGAAGCTCCTACAATGAGCAGTTCTTC.

This clonotype has a count of ten or more. J is TRBJ2-5 and V is TRBV7-9; D gene ambiguous. V was cut by 5 bases and J by 6 bases, with 4 bases left in between. Germline CDR1 SEHNR, CDR2 FQNEAQ (reference sequence). The CDR3 extends over 10 amino acids. CDR3 residues: CASSGQTQYF. The CDR3 nucleotides are TGTGCCAGCAGCGGGCAGACCCAGTACTTC.

This clonotype appeared many times. The gene calls are TRBV20-1 and TRBJ1-5, with TRBD1 matching 10 bases. Trimming took 6 bases from V and 4 from J; bases not matched to a gene: 9. Germline loops: CDR1 DFQATT, CDR2 SNEGSKA (reference sequence). The length of the CDR3 is 15 residues. The CDR3 reads CSARIPGQGNQPQHF. The CDR3, as DNA: TGCAGTGCCAGGATTCCGGGACAGGGGAATCAGCCCCAGCATTTT.

This clonotype was counted at least ten times. The chain is built from TRBV4-3 and TRBJ2-2, with D hard to call. Looked up from germline, CDR1 is LGHNA and CDR2 is YSLEER. Trimming left V 0 bases short and J 6 bases short, with 14 bases between. CDR3 length: 16 amino acids. This chain's CDR3 is CASSQDGMVTPGELFF. The CDR3 nucleotides are TGCGCCAGCAGCCAAGATGGGATGGTGACACCCGGGGAGCTGTTTTTT.

This clonotype was counted a single time. This could be a read error, since a much larger clone is one nucleotide away. The chain combines TRBV20-1 with TRBJ2-2; no definite D call. V lost 2 bases and J lost 5, with 3 bases in between. Looked up from germline, CDR1 is DFQATT and CDR2 is SNEGSKA (reference sequence). This CDR3 is 11 amino acids long. The CDR3 coding sequence is TGCAGTGCTAGACGGACCGGGGAGCTGTTTTTT. Translated, it gives CSARRTGELFF.

This clonotype appeared many times. The chain has TRBV2 and TRBJ1-2; TRBD1 might be the D (6 bases). Germline values: CDR1 SNHLY, CDR2 FYNNEI. The CDR3 covers 13 residues. V was trimmed by 5 bases and J by 3 bases, leaving 10 bases between them. The CDR3 nucleotides read TGTGCCAGCAGTAAACGGACAGACTATGGCTACACCTTC. Amino acid sequence: CASSKRTDYGYTF.

This clonotype was observed many times. This chain joins TRBV12-3 or TRBV12-4 and TRBJ2-5; 9 nucleotides line up with TRBD1. The ends lost 5 bases at V and 3 bases at J; junction bases unmatched: 4. The CDR3 is 14 amino acids. For the CDR3, the DNA is TGTGCCAGCAGTCCTGGGACAGGGAAAGAGACCCAGTACTTC. It codes for CASSPGTGKETQYF.

This clonotype was seen many times. CDR3 DNA sequence: TGTGCCAGCAGCCAAGTCCCGGGACAGCCCACAGATACGCAGTATTTT. Encoded protein: CASSQVPGQPTDTQYF. The chain employs TRBV14 and TRBJ2-3; 7 nucleotides line up with TRBD1. The V gene end was trimmed by 1 base and the J gene end by 2 bases; junction bases not matched to a gene: 6. CDR1 SGHDN and CDR2 FVKESK come from the germline V gene. CDR3 length: 16 amino acids.

This clonotype occurred many times. This chain connects TRBV12-3 or TRBV12-4 to TRBJ1-2; a possible D gene is TRBD1 (5 bases). The CDR3 totals 15 residues. Trimming cost V 7 bases and J 2 bases, with 17 bases left between them. Here the CDR3 reads CASTPPGGDNYGYTF. The DNA of the CDR3 is TGTGCCAGCACCCCGCCGGGGGGGGACAACTATGGCTACACCTTC.

This clonotype has at least ten counts. The chain is built from TRBV18 and TRBJ2-5; D not certain. Between the trimmed V and J ends, which lost 2 bases and 4 bases, there was a span of 5 bases. The CDR3 consists of 12 residues. CDR1 KGHSH and CDR2 LQKENI come from the germline V gene. The CDR3 nucleotides are TGTGCCAGCTCACCAGTTCCAGAGACCCAGTACTTC. It encodes CASSPVPETQYF.

This clonotype was counted ten times or more. This rearrangement joins TRBV5-1 to TRBJ2-5; possibly TRBD1 for D (6 bases). Per the germline V gene, CDR1 is SGHRS and CDR2 is YFSETQ. The CDR3 is made up of 14 amino acids. Deletions cut 0 bases from V and 1 base from J, with 7 bases between. CDR3 sequence: CASSLGDIQETQYF. Here the CDR3 DNA reads TGCGCCAGCAGCTTGGGGGACATCCAAGAGACCCAGTACTTC.